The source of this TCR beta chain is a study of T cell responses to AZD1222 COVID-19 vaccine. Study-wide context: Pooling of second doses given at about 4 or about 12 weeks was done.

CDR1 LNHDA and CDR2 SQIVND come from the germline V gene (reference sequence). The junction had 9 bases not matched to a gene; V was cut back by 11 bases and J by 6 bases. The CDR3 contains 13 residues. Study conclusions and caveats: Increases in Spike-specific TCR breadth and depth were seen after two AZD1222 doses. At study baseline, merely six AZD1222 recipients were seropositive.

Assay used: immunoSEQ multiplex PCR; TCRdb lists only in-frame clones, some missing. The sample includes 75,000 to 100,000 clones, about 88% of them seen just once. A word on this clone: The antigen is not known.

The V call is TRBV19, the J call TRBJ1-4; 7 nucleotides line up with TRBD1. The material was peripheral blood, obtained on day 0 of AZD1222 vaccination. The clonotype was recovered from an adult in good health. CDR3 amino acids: CAVGSGGHEKLFF. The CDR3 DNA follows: TGTGCCGTCGGGTCAGGGGGACATGAAAAACTGTTTTTT.